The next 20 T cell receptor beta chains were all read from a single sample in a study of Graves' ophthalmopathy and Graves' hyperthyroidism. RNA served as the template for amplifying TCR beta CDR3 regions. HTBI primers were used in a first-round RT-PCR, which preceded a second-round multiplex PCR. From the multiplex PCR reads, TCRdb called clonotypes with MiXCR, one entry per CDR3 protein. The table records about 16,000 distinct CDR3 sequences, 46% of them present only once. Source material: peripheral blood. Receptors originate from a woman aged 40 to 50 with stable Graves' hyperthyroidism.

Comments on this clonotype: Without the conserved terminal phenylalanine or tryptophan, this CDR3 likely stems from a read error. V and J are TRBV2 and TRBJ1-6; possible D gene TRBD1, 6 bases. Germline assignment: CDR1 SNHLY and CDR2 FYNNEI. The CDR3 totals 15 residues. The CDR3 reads CAGSRTAGTDSPLHS. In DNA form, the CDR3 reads TGTGCCGGCAGTAGGACAGCGGGCACGGATTCACCCCTCCACTCT.

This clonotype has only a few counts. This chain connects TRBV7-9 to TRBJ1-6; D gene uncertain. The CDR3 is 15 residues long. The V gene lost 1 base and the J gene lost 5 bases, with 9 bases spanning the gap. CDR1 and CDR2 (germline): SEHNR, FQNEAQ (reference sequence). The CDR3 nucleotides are TGTGCCAGCAGCTTAGGTCCCGGGGATAATTCACCCCTCCACTTT. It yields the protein CASSLGPGDNSPLHF.

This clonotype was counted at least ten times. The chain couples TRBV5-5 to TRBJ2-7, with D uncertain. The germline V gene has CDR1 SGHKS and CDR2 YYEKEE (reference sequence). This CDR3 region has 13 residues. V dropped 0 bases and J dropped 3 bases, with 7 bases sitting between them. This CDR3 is CASSLGPIYEQYF. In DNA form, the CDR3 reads TGTGCCAGCAGCTTGGGACCGATCTACGAGCAGTACTTC.

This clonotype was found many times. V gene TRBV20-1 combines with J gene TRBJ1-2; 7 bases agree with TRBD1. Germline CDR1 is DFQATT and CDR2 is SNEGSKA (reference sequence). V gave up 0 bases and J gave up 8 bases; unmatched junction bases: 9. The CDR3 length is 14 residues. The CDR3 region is CSAREETGAGGYTF. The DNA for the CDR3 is TGCAGTGCTAGAGAAGAAACAGGGGCCGGGGGCTACACCTTC.

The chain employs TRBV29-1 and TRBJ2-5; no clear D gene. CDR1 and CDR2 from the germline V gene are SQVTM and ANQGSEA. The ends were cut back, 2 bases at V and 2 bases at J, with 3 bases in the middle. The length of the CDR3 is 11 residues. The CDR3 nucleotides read TGCAGCGTTGAAAGGCAAGAGACCCAGTACTTC. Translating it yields CSVERQETQYF.

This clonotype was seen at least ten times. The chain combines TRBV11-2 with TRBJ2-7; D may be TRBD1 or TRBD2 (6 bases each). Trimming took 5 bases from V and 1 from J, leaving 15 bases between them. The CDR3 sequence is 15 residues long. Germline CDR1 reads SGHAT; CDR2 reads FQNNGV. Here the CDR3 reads CASSKPWGASYEQYF. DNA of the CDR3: TGTGCCAGCAGCAAGCCGTGGGGGGCATCCTACGAGCAGTACTTC.

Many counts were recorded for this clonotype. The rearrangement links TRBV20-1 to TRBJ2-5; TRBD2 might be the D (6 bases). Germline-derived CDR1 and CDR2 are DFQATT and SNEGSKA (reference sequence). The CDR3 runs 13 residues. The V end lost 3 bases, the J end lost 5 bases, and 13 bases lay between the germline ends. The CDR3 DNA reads TGCAGTGCTAGTTTCGGGGGTGGGGAGACCCAGTACTTC. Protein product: CSASFGGGETQYF.

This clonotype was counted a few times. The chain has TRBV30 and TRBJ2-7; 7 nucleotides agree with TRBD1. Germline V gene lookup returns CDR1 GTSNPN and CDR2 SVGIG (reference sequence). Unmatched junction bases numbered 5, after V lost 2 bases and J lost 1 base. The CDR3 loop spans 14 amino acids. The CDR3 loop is CAWSTPTGSYEQYF. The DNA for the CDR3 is TGTGCCTGGAGTACCCCGACAGGGTCCTACGAGCAGTACTTC.

CDR3 region: CASSWWETQYF. The CDR3 DNA reads as TGTGCCAGCAGTTGGTGGGAGACCCAGTACTTC. The chain is built from TRBV6-2 or TRBV6-3 and TRBJ2-5; D call uncertain. Germline V lookup: CDR1 MNHEY, CDR2 SVGEGT. The CDR3 contains 11 residues. Trimming shortened V by 4 bases and J by 5 bases, and 5 bases separated the two germline ends.

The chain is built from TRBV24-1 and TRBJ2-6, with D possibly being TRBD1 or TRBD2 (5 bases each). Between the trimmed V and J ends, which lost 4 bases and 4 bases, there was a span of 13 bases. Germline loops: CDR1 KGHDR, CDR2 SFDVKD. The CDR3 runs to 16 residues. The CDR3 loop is CATSEGTGLGANVLTF. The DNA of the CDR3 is TGTGCCACCAGTGAAGGGACGGGTTTGGGGGCCAACGTCCTGACTTTC.

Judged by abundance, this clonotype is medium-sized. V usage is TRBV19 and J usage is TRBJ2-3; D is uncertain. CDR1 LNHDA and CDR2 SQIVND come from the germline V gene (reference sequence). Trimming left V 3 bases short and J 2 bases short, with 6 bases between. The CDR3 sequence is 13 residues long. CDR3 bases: TGTGCCAGTAGTATCGGTTCCACAGATACGCAGTATTTT. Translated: CASSIGSTDTQYF.

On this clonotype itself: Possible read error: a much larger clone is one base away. CDR3 sequence reads: CASSSIPGKGNEQFF. CDR3 coding DNA: TGTGCCAGCAGCTCAATTCCAGGGAAGGGGAATGAGCAGTTCTTC. V usage is TRBV11-2 and J usage is TRBJ2-1; perhaps TRBD1 as D (5 bases). The CDR3 extends over 15 amino acids. Trimming took off 4 bases at V and 7 bases at J, with 17 bases between the two ends. Germline values: CDR1 SGHAT, CDR2 FQNNGV.

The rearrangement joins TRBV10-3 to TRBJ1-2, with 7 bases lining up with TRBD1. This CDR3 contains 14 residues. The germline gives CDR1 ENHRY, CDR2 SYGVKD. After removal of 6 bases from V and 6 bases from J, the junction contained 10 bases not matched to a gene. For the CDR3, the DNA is TGTGCCATCAGCACAGGGGTAGATAGTGATGGCTACACCTTC. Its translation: CAISTGVDSDGYTF.

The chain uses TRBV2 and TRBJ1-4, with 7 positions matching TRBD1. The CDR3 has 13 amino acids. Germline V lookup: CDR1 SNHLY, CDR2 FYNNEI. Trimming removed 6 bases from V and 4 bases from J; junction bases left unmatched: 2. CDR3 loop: CASRGQSNEKLFF. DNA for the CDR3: TGTGCCAGCAGGGGACAGAGTAATGAAAAACTGTTTTTT.

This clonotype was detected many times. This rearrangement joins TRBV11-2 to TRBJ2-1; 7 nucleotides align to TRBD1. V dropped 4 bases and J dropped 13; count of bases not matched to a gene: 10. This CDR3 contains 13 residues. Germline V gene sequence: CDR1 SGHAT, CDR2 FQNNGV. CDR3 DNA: TGTGCCAGCAGCTCATTTAAGGGGGCGGGTCAGTTCTTC. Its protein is CASSSFKGAGQFF.

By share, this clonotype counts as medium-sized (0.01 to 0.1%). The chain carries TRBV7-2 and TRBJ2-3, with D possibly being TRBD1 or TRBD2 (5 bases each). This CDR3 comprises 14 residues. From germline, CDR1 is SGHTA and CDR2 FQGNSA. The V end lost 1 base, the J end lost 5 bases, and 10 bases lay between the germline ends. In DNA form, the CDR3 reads TGTGCCAGCAGCTTAGAGAGGGGCAAAGATACGCAGTATTTT. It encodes CASSLERGKDTQYF.

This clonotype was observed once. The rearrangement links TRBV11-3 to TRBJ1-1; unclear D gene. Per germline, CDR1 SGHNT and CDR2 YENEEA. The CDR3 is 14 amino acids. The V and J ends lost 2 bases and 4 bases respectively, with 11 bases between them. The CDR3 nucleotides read TGTGCCAGCAGCTTATATGGTTATGGCACTGAAGCTTTCTTT. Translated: CASSLYGYGTEAFF.

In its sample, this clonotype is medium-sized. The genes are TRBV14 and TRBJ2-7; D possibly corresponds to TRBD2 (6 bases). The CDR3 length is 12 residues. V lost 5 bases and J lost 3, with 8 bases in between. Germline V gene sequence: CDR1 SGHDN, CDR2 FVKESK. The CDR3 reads CASSGGSYEQYF. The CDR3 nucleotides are TGTGCCAGCAGCGGGGGGAGCTACGAGCAGTACTTC.

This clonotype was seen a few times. The CDR3: CASSYMSGTDTQYF. The CDR3 nucleotides read TGTGCCAGCAGTTACATGTCTGGCACAGATACGCAGTATTTT. J is TRBJ2-3 and V is TRBV6-2 or TRBV6-3; unclear D gene. The germline gives CDR1 MNHEY, CDR2 SVGEGT. This CDR3 spans 14 amino acids. Between the trimmed V and J ends, which lost 2 bases and 1 base, there was a span of 7 bases.

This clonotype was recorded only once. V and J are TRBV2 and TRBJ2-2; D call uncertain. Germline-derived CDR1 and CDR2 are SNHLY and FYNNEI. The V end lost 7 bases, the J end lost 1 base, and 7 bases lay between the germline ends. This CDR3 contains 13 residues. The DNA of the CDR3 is TGTGCCAGCACAAGAGAGAACACCGGGGAGCTGTTTTTT. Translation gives CASTRENTGELFF.